The 22 T cell receptor beta chains below were found in one sample sequenced in a study of early T cells in non-severe SARS-CoV-2 infection. TCRdb reprocessed the 5' RACE reads via MiXCR and lists one record per CDR3 protein. The table lists some 77,000 distinct CDR3 sequences, 9.5% to 15% of them singletons. Sample: whole blood. These receptors were taken from an adult who was a healthcare worker with PCR-confirmed SARS-CoV-2 infection or an uninfected control (not recorded which).

This clonotype showed up just a few times. V gene TRBV6-5 combines with J gene TRBJ1-3, with D perhaps TRBD1 (6 bases). The V gene lost 5 bases and the J gene lost 2 bases, with 13 bases spanning the gap. The CDR3 is 15 residues long. CDR1 is MNHEY, CDR2 SVGAGI, per germline. The CDR3 loop reads CASSVGGQTGNTIYF. In DNA, the CDR3 is TGTGCCAGCAGTGTCGGGGGGCAGACTGGAAACACCATATATTTT.

There are a few counts of this clonotype. The gene calls are TRBV7-9 and TRBJ2-3, with D perhaps TRBD1 or TRBD2 (6 bases each). V lost 0 bases, J lost 4 bases, and 8 bases lay in between. There are 14 residues in the CDR3. Germline CDR1 reads SEHNR; CDR2 reads FQNEAQ (reference sequence). CDR3 amino acids: CASSLAGGADTQYF. The DNA for the CDR3 is TGTGCCAGCAGCTTAGCCGGGGGCGCAGATACGCAGTATTTT.

The rearrangement joins TRBV29-1 to TRBJ2-1; the D gene is possibly TRBD2 (6 bases). This CDR3 comprises 15 residues. The germline V gene has CDR1 SQVTM and CDR2 ANQGSEA. V lost 4 bases to trimming and J lost 3 bases, with 16 bases between them. The CDR3 nucleotides are TGCAGCGTTGTGCAGCCTGGGACTTACTACAATGAGCAGTTCTTC. It encodes CSVVQPGTYYNEQFF.

The V call is TRBV5-1, the J call TRBJ2-3; the match to TRBD2 covers 9 bases. Germline values: CDR1 SGHRS, CDR2 YFSETQ. The CDR3 is made up of 13 amino acids. Trimming cost V 4 bases and J 10 bases; bases outside gene matches: 7. CDR3: CASSPTERGAQYF. CDR3 DNA sequence: TGCGCCAGCAGCCCCACGGAGCGGGGGGCGCAGTATTTT.

This clonotype was detected a few times. This chain connects TRBV11-2 to TRBJ1-6, with unresolved D. Trimming pared 3 bases from V and 9 bases from J, leaving 15 bases between. This CDR3 region has 15 residues. Germline CDR1 and CDR2: SGHAT and FQNNGV. Written as DNA, the CDR3 is TGTGCCAGCAGCTTTGACGGGAGGTCTGGTTCACCCCTCCACTTT. This codes for CASSFDGRSGSPLHF.

The table lists this clonotype with many counts. The CDR3, as DNA: TGTGCCAGCAGCTTAACGACGGGGGCCTACGAGCAGTACTTC. Residues: CASSLTTGAYEQYF. The chain uses TRBV11-2 and TRBJ2-7; weak D call: TRBD2 (6 bases). The V and J ends lost 2 bases and 2 bases respectively, with 10 bases between them. CDR1 is SGHAT, CDR2 FQNNGV, per germline. The CDR3 is 14 amino acids.

The gene calls are TRBV12-3 or TRBV12-4 and TRBJ2-5, with D possibly matching TRBD2 (6 bases). The CDR3 covers 15 residues. Trimming left V 6 bases short and J 2 bases short, with 16 bases between. CDR3 in DNA: TGTGCCAGCAGCCCCCCGCCCAGCGGGCAAGAGACCCAGTACTTC. It encodes CASSPPPSGQETQYF.

The chain uses TRBV5-1 and TRBJ1-1; 10 bases map to TRBD1. CDR1 and CDR2 (germline): SGHRS, YFSETQ. The CDR3 is made up of 20 amino acids. V gave up 3 bases and J gave up 0 bases; unmatched junction bases: 17. In nucleotides, the CDR3 is TGCGCCAGCAGCTATCTCCCGGGACAGGGGTATTCACAAGTGAACACTGAAGCTTTCTTT. Protein sequence: CASSYLPGQGYSQVNTEAFF.

This clonotype was seen ten or more times. The chain carries TRBV6-2 or TRBV6-3 and TRBJ2-1, with 10 bases aligning to TRBD1. Germline V gene sequence: CDR1 MNHEY, CDR2 SVGEGT. The CDR3 is 15 residues long. With V trimmed by 2 bases and J by 5 bases, 3 bases remained unmatched. DNA of the CDR3: TGTGCCAGCAGTTACGGGGGGACAGGGGACAATGAGCAGTTCTTC. Translated: CASSYGGTGDNEQFF.

This chain connects TRBV3-1 to TRBJ2-2; 7 nucleotides align to TRBD2. The junction had 4 bases not matched to a gene; V was cut back by 1 base and J by 5 bases. The CDR3 runs to 15 residues. Germline V lookup: CDR1 LGHDT, CDR2 YNNKEL (reference sequence). CDR3 sequence (DNA): TGTGCCAGCAGCCAAGTTGCGGGGGAGACCGGGGAGCTGTTTTTT. Translated: CASSQVAGETGELFF.

The rearrangement joins TRBV7-2 to TRBJ2-7; D may match TRBD1 or TRBD2 (5 bases each). Trimming removed 0 bases at V and 3 bases at J, with 9 bases between. The CDR3 extends over 14 amino acids. Germline values: CDR1 SGHTA, CDR2 FQGNSA. Here the CDR3 reads CASSLAGPNYEQYF. CDR3 coding DNA: TGTGCCAGCAGCTTAGCGGGACCAAACTACGAGCAGTACTTC.

This clonotype was counted between two and nine times. V is TRBV12-3 or TRBV12-4 and J is TRBJ1-3; the D is unclear. The CDR3 extends over 16 amino acids. The V and J ends lost 6 bases and 2 bases respectively, with 17 bases between them. CDR3 DNA: TGTGCCAGCAGGGATGACTCCATTACAACTGGAAACACCATATATTTT. Translated: CASRDDSITTGNTIYF.

Ten or more counts support this clonotype. V usage is TRBV9 and J usage is TRBJ2-5, with D perhaps matching TRBD1 (5 bases). Germline assignment: CDR1 SGDLS and CDR2 YYNGEE. Trimming stripped 0 bases from V and 4 bases from J, with 7 bases between. The CDR3 has 13 amino acids. The CDR3 spells CASSVAGAETQYF. DNA for the CDR3: TGTGCCAGCAGCGTAGCTGGGGCAGAGACCCAGTACTTC.

The rearrangement joins TRBV20-1 to TRBJ1-6; D is possibly TRBD1 (5 bases). CDR1 is DFQATT and CDR2 is SNEGSKA in the germline V gene (reference sequence). The CDR3 is 15 amino acids. V was shortened by 1 base and J by 9 bases, with 16 bases between the two germline ends. The CDR3 bases are TGCAGTGCTAGAGGAATTCGGGACCCCAGTTCACCCCTCCACTTT. It is translated as CSARGIRDPSSPLHF.

This clonotype showed up many times. The chain joins TRBV7-6 to TRBJ2-7; TRBD2 aligns across 7 bases. Germline V lookup: CDR1 SGHVS, CDR2 FNYEAQ. V trimming: 4 bases; J trimming: 0 bases; junction bases outside the gene matches: 9. This CDR3 is built from 16 residues. CDR3 DNA: TGTGCCAGCAGCTCGCACACCAGGGACTACTCCTACGAGCAGTACTTC. Amino acid sequence: CASSSHTRDYSYEQYF.

The chain is built from TRBV12-3 or TRBV12-4 and TRBJ1-1, with a possible D match to TRBD1 (6 bases). V gave up 5 bases and J gave up 4 bases, with 17 bases separating them. This CDR3 is built from 15 residues. The CDR3 sequence: CASSQGGGWGTEAFF. The CDR3 region has the DNA TGTGCCAGCAGTCAAGGTGGGGGCTGGGGCACTGAAGCTTTCTTT.

This clonotype was picked up a small number of times. V is TRBV7-6 and J is TRBJ2-7; D perhaps matches TRBD1 (5 bases). The CDR3 runs 14 residues. The germline V gene has CDR1 SGHVS and CDR2 FNYEAQ. V lost 3 bases and J 3 bases, leaving 12 bases between the germline ends. The CDR3 loop is CASSLVAQGYEQYF. CDR3 DNA: TGTGCCAGCAGCTTGGTTGCGCAGGGCTACGAGCAGTACTTC.

This clonotype was counted a few times. The chain is built from TRBV27 and TRBJ1-1, with D perhaps matching TRBD1 (5 bases). V lost 4 bases and J 5 bases, leaving 11 bases between the germline ends. The CDR3 runs to 13 residues. The germline CDR1 and CDR2 sequences are MNHEY and SMNVEV (reference sequence). The CDR3 spells CASSSQGGTEAFF. The CDR3 DNA sequence: TGTGCCAGCAGTTCCCAGGGAGGTACTGAAGCTTTCTTT.

This clonotype was observed a handful of times. The V call is TRBV7-2, the J call TRBJ1-1; unclear D gene. The CDR3 covers 12 residues. The germline V and J ends were trimmed by 3 bases and 8 bases, with 10 bases remaining between them. Germline CDR1 is SGHTA and CDR2 is FQGNSA. The CDR3 sequence: CASSFPGNEAFF. The CDR3 DNA reads as TGTGCCAGCAGCTTCCCGGGCAACGAAGCTTTCTTT. The variable domain in full, with the rest retrieved from reference TRBV7-2 and TRBJ1-1, is GAGVSQSPSNKVTEKGKDVELRCDPISGHTALYWYRQSLGQGLEFLIYFQGNSAPDKSGLPSDRFSAERTGGSVSTLTIQRTQQEDSAVYLCASSFPGNEAFFGQGTRLTVV.

In its sample, this clonotype was seen many times. CDR3 nucleotides: TGTGCCAGCAGCTTTGGAAGGGAGACCCAGTACTTC. Translated: CASSFGRETQYF. The gene calls are TRBV13 and TRBJ2-5; unclear D gene. The CDR3 runs to 12 residues. Germline lookup yields CDR1 PRHDT and CDR2 FYEKMQ (reference sequence). V gave up 3 bases and J gave up 5 bases, with 7 bases separating them.

The V call is TRBV7-6, the J call TRBJ2-3, with 10 bases lining up with TRBD2. V lost 2 bases to trimming and J lost 5 bases; unmatched junction nucleotides: 10. Germline CDR1 reads SGHVS; CDR2 reads FNYEAQ. The CDR3 extends over 17 amino acids. CDR3 amino acids: CASSLYPPSGSVDTQYF. The CDR3 nucleotides are TGTGCCAGCAGCTTATATCCTCCTAGCGGGAGTGTAGATACGCAGTATTTT.

This clonotype was recorded many times. The chain combines TRBV28 with TRBJ1-4; TRBD1 matches 9 bases. Trimming removed 6 bases from V and 4 bases from J; junction bases left unmatched: 3. This CDR3 spans 14 amino acids. Germline V gene lookup returns CDR1 MDHEN and CDR2 SYDVKM. CDR3 amino acids: CASSRTGVNEKLFF. As DNA, the CDR3 is TGTGCCAGCAGCAGGACAGGGGTTAATGAAAAACTGTTTTTT.